These 6 T cell receptor beta chains share one sample of origin, sequenced in a study of CD8 T cells in Susac syndrome. A quantity of about 0.5 to 1 ug RNA underwent reverse transcription using random hexamers. MiXCR was run by TCRdb on the immunoSEQ multiplex PCR reads, yielding one entry per CDR3 protein. The data contain 170,000 or so distinct CDR3 sequences, about 93% of them seen just once; the ten biggest clones take up around 0.09%. The sequencing input was CD4+ T cells from PBMCs. These receptors were taken from a human donor with multiple sclerosis.

The V call is TRBV10-1, the J call TRBJ2-3; 12 bases fit TRBD2. The V gene end was trimmed by 0 bases and the J gene end by 2 bases; junction bases not matched to a gene: 6. The CDR3 consists of 18 residues. Germline V gene lookup returns CDR1 WNHNN and CDR2 SYGVQD (reference sequence). The CDR3 loop is CASSESRLAGVLTDTQYF. Written as DNA, the CDR3 is TGCGCCAGCAGTGAGTCGAGACTAGCGGGGGTCCTCACAGATACGCAGTATTTT.

The chain combines TRBV5-4 with TRBJ2-5; D call uncertain. This CDR3 comprises 14 residues. From germline, CDR1 is SGHNT and CDR2 YYREEE (reference sequence). V gave up 5 bases and J gave up 5 bases, with 16 bases separating them. The CDR3 coding sequence is TGTGCCAGCAGGTCGGATGTCGGCGTGGAGACCCAGTACTTC. Amino acid sequence: CASRSDVGVETQYF.

This clonotype appeared a few times. The V and J genes are TRBV4-3 and TRBJ1-2; perhaps TRBD1 as D (5 bases). Per the germline V gene, CDR1 is LGHNA and CDR2 is YSLEER. There are 15 residues in the CDR3. Trimming removed 5 bases at V and 6 bases at J, with 19 bases between. The CDR3 DNA sequence: TGCGCCAGCAGCGACAGCCTTCCGTCTCTGAATGGCTACACCTTC. Amino acids: CASSDSLPSLNGYTF.

The chain combines TRBV12-5 with TRBJ1-5, with TRBD1 as a possible D gene (6 bases). CDR3 length equals 13 residues. The V end was cut by 5 bases, the J end by 3 bases, with 8 bases between. In germline, CDR1 is LGHNT, CDR2 FRNRAP. The CDR3 spells CASGRTVNQPQHF. DNA for the CDR3: TGTGCTAGTGGTCGGACAGTCAATCAGCCCCAGCATTTT. Looking up the rest from reference TRBV12-5 and TRBJ1-5 gives the full variable domain: DARVTQTPRHKVTEMGQEVTMRCQPILGHNTVFWYRQTMMQGLELLAYFRNRAPLDDSGMPKDRFSAEMPDATLATLKIQPSEPRDSAVYFCASGRTVNQPQHFGDGTRLSIL.

CDR3 sequence: CASSYQGPPTDTQYF. The CDR3 coding sequence is TGTGCCAGCAGTTATCAAGGACCCCCCACAGATACGCAGTATTTT. The chain couples TRBV6-6 to TRBJ2-3; no definite D call. The germline V and J ends were trimmed by 3 bases and 2 bases, with 12 bases remaining between them. The CDR3 sequence is 15 residues long. The germline CDR1 and CDR2 sequences are MNHNY and SVGAGI (reference sequence).

J is TRBJ1-2 and V is TRBV29-1; tentative D call: TRBD1 (6 bases). The CDR3 spans 12 residues. V was pared by 5 bases and J by 8 bases, with 15 bases between. CDR1 is SQVTM, CDR2 ANQGSEA, per germline. This chain's CDR3 is CSVSDSGGGYTF. CDR3 bases: TGCAGCGTTTCGGACAGTGGGGGAGGCTACACCTTC.